Following are 26 T cell receptor beta chains from one sample sequenced in a study of blood T cell repertoires in COVID-19. Some clones are missing from TCRdb's copy, which holds only in-frame ones; the method was immunoSEQ multiplex PCR. Altogether some 220,000 clones are present, 70% to 85% being singletons, with the ten largest covering about 10%. The source material was peripheral blood. All receptors come from a man between 50 and 59 years old with active or convalescent COVID-19.

This chain uses TRBV30 with TRBJ1-1; a possible D gene is TRBD1 (5 bases). The germline V and J ends were trimmed by 0 bases and 5 bases, with 13 bases remaining between them. The CDR3 has 14 residues. Per germline, CDR1 GTSNPN and CDR2 SVGIG (reference sequence). The CDR3 bases are TGTGCCTGGAGTGTAACAGCAGGGCAGACTGAAGCTTTCTTT. Residues: CAWSVTAGQTEAFF. The full variable domain, with the rest looked up from reference TRBV30 and TRBJ1-1, is SQTIHQWPATLVQPVGSPLSLECTVEGTSNPNLYWYRQAAGRGLQLLFYSVGIGQISSEVPQNLSASRPQDRQFILSSKKLLLSDSGFYLCAWSVTAGQTEAFFGQGTRLTVV.

V usage is TRBV21-1 and J usage is TRBJ2-2; the tabulated D call, TRBD2, remains unverified against the DNA. TRBV21-1 is a documented pseudogene. The CDR3 length is 15 residues. The CDR3 here is CASSKRDPNTGELFF. CDR3 DNA: TGTGCCAGCAGCAAGCGGGATCCGAACACCGGGGAGCTGTTTTTT.

The rearrangement joins TRBV5-1 to TRBJ2-7; TRBD1 matches 8 bases. With V trimmed by 0 bases and J by 3 bases, 8 bases remained unmatched. In germline, CDR1 is SGHRS, CDR2 YFSETQ. This CDR3 spans 16 amino acids. Written as DNA, the CDR3 is TGCGCCAGCAGCTTGGCGGTAGGGACAGGTTTCTACGAGCAGTACTTC. As protein: CASSLAVGTGFYEQYF.

The chain couples TRBV15 to TRBJ1-6; 7 nucleotides agree with TRBD1. The length of the CDR3 is 17 residues. Trimming cost V 4 bases and J 0 bases; bases outside gene matches: 6. From germline, CDR1 is LNHNV and CDR2 YYDKDF (reference sequence). The CDR3 here is CATSKGQQSSYNSPLHF. CDR3 nucleotides: TGTGCCACCAGCAAGGGACAGCAGAGCTCCTATAATTCACCCCTCCACTTT.

The chain has TRBV27 and TRBJ1-2; D may be TRBD1 (5 bases). Between the trimmed V and J ends, which lost 0 bases and 3 bases, there was a span of 17 bases. This CDR3 spans 17 amino acids. Germline assignment: CDR1 MNHEY and CDR2 SMNVEV (reference sequence). In nucleotides, the CDR3 is TGTGCCAGCAGTTTATCTCAGGGTTTGGGGTACGACTATGGCTACACCTTC. Encoded protein: CASSLSQGLGYDYGYTF.

The rearrangement joins TRBV6-5 to TRBJ2-6, with D tentatively TRBD2 (5 bases). From germline, CDR1 is MNHEY and CDR2 SVGAGI. The V end was cut by 6 bases, the J end by 1 base, with 10 bases between. This CDR3 is built from 15 residues. CDR3 sequence: CASREVGSGANVLTF. CDR3 in DNA: TGTGCCAGCAGGGAGGTGGGATCTGGGGCCAACGTCCTGACTTTC.

The chain links TRBV9 to TRBJ1-1; D not resolved. V was cut by 1 base and J by 1 base, with 8 bases left in between. The CDR3 has 14 residues. CDR1 is SGDLS and CDR2 is YYNGEE in the germline V gene. The CDR3 loop is CASSVSGRNTEAFF. The CDR3 DNA sequence: TGTGCCAGCAGCGTATCAGGCAGGAACACTGAAGCTTTCTTT.

The gene calls are TRBV9 and TRBJ1-3; D not resolved. V lost 2 bases and J lost 2, with 5 bases in between. Germline V CDR1 and CDR2: SGDLS, YYNGEE. The CDR3 is made up of 13 amino acids. The CDR3: CASSVTTGNTIYF. The DNA of the CDR3 is TGTGCCAGCAGCGTCACAACTGGAAACACCATATATTTT. Based on the CDR3 plus reference TRBV9 and TRBJ1-3, the full variable domain is DSGVTQTPKHLITATGQRVTLRCSPRSGDLSVYWYQQSLDQGLQFLIQYYNGEERAKGNILERFSAQQFPDLHSELNLSSLELGDSALYFCASSVTTGNTIYFGEGSWLTVV.

The rearrangement joins TRBV11-2 to TRBJ2-2; 7 bases map to TRBD2. In germline, CDR1 is SGHAT, CDR2 FQNNGV. Unmatched junction bases numbered 10, after V lost 5 bases and J lost 4 bases. The length of the CDR3 is 16 residues. This chain's CDR3 is CASSRLAGRRTGELFF. The CDR3, as DNA: TGTGCCAGCAGCCGACTAGCTGGGAGGCGCACCGGGGAGCTGTTTTTT.

The chain combines TRBV19 with TRBJ2-1; 10 bases line up with TRBD2. V was clipped by 6 bases and J by 2 bases; unmatched bases: 4. The CDR3 spans 15 residues. From germline, CDR1 is LNHDA and CDR2 SQIVND (reference sequence). Written as DNA, the CDR3 is TGTGCCAGTAGAATACTAGCGGGGCCCTACAATGAGCAGTTCTTC. Protein sequence: CASRILAGPYNEQFF.

V usage is TRBV6-5 and J usage is TRBJ2-5; 8 bases map to TRBD2. Trimming at V came to 6 bases and at J to 5 bases, leaving 5 bases not matched to a gene. This CDR3 comprises 13 residues. CDR1 and CDR2 from the germline V gene are MNHEY and SVGAGI. This chain's CDR3 is CASSRTSWETQYF. The CDR3, as DNA: TGTGCCAGCAGCCGGACTAGCTGGGAGACCCAGTACTTC.

V and J are TRBV18 and TRBJ2-1; TRBD2 matches 14 bases. The germline V gene encodes CDR1 KGHSH and CDR2 LQKENI. The V gene end was trimmed by 3 bases and the J gene end by 7 bases; junction bases not matched to a gene: 2. The CDR3 is 15 residues long. DNA for the CDR3: TGTGCCAGCTCACCGGGACTAGCGGGGGCTAATGAGCAGTTCTTC. Translated: CASSPGLAGANEQFF.

The chain employs TRBV14 and TRBJ2-2; 7 bases map to TRBD1. Losses at the gene ends were 1 base for V and 1 base for J; bases not matched to a gene: 0. Per the germline V gene, CDR1 is SGHDN and CDR2 is FVKESK. The CDR3 runs 15 residues. The chain's CDR3 is CASSQGQGNTGELFF. The CDR3 nucleotides read TGTGCCAGCAGCCAAGGACAGGGGAACACCGGGGAGCTGTTTTTT. Full variable domain (outside the CDR3, taken from reference TRBV14 and TRBJ2-2): EAGVTQFPSHSVIEKGQTVTLRCDPISGHDNLYWYRRVMGKEIKFLLHFVKESKQDESGMPNNRFLAERTGGTYSTLKVQPAELEDSGVYFCASSQGQGNTGELFFGEGSRLTVL.

The rearrangement uses TRBV5-1 and TRBJ2-1, with D perhaps TRBD2 (5 bases). CDR1 SGHRS and CDR2 YFSETQ come from the germline V gene. The CDR3 contains 13 residues. V was pared by 0 bases and J by 6 bases, with 7 bases between. In DNA form, the CDR3 reads TGCGCCAGCAGCTTGGCCAGCGGCAATGAGCAGTTCTTC. Amino acid sequence: CASSLASGNEQFF.

The chain recombines TRBV11-1 with TRBJ2-7; the match to TRBD1 covers 12 bases. V gave up 5 bases and J gave up 4 bases; unmatched junction bases: 9. CDR1 SGHAT and CDR2 FQDESV come from the germline V gene (reference sequence). This CDR3 spans 16 amino acids. In DNA, the CDR3 is TGTGCCAGCAGCCCCCCGGGACAGGGGGCATGGTACGAGCAGTACTTC. Translating it yields CASSPPGQGAWYEQYF.

The V gene is TRBV5-1, the J gene TRBJ1-1, with a possible D match to TRBD1 (5 bases). V was pared by 4 bases and J by 4 bases, with 14 bases between. The CDR3 runs 14 residues. The V gene's germline CDR1 is SGHRS and CDR2 YFSETQ. The CDR3 nucleotides read TGCGCCAGCAGCCCCCTTCGGAGGGGCACTGAAGCTTTCTTT. It is translated as CASSPLRRGTEAFF.

The rearrangement links TRBV2 to TRBJ2-7; no reliable D call. Trimming stripped 4 bases from V and 4 bases from J, with 17 bases between. This CDR3 has 15 amino acids. Germline values: CDR1 SNHLY, CDR2 FYNNEI. Written as DNA, the CDR3 is TGTGCCAGCAGTGTTTCCCCTTTGGAGTTGTACGAGCAGTACGTC. Translating gives CASSVSPLELYEQYV.

The V gene is TRBV2, the J gene TRBJ1-6; D may be TRBD1 (6 bases). The CDR3 has 17 residues. The germline V and J ends were trimmed by 7 bases and 0 bases, with 16 bases remaining between them. Looked up from germline, CDR1 is SNHLY and CDR2 is FYNNEI. The CDR3 protein is CASILDRISSYNSPLHF. The CDR3 coding sequence is TGTGCCAGCATTCTGGACAGAATAAGCTCCTATAATTCACCCCTCCACTTT.

The rearrangement links TRBV4-1 to TRBJ2-5, with TRBD1 matching over 10 bases. Per germline, CDR1 MGHRA and CDR2 YSYEKL. The CDR3 runs to 15 residues. V trimming: 1 base; J trimming: 4 bases; junction bases outside the gene matches: 3. CDR3: CASSQVGTGVETQYF. DNA for the CDR3: TGCGCCAGCAGCCAAGTGGGGACAGGGGTAGAGACCCAGTACTTC.

This chain connects TRBV4-3 to TRBJ2-7; 7 nucleotides agree with TRBD1. Unmatched junction bases numbered 8, after V lost 2 bases and J lost 4 bases. Germline loops: CDR1 LGHNA, CDR2 YSLEER. The CDR3 sequence is 15 residues long. CDR3 in DNA: TGCGCCAGCAGCCAACCCGGGACAGTGCGGTACGAGCAGTACGTC. It yields the protein CASSQPGTVRYEQYV.

The rearrangement uses TRBV15 and TRBJ2-1; 15 positions match TRBD2. Germline V gene sequence: CDR1 LNHNV, CDR2 YYDKDF (reference sequence). V was pared by 4 bases and J by 6 bases, with 13 bases of the junction left unmatched. The CDR3 has 19 residues. The CDR3 loop is CATSTGLAGGPRGRNEQFF. The CDR3 DNA reads TGTGCCACCAGCACCGGACTAGCGGGGGGGCCAAGGGGTCGCAATGAGCAGTTCTTC.

This sequence joins TRBV7-2 and TRBJ1-2, with TRBD1 matching over 9 bases. Germline V gene sequence: CDR1 SGHTA, CDR2 FQGNSA. The CDR3 runs to 15 residues. V lost 1 base to trimming and J lost 2 bases; unmatched junction nucleotides: 2. This chain's CDR3 is CASSLVGTGNYGYTF. In DNA form, the CDR3 reads TGTGCCAGCAGCTTAGTAGGGACAGGGAACTATGGCTACACCTTC.

The V and J genes are TRBV28 and TRBJ2-7; TRBD2 matches 10 bases. The CDR3 consists of 16 residues. Trimming took 7 bases from V and 4 from J; bases not matched to a gene: 13. The germline CDR1 and CDR2 sequences are MDHEN and SYDVKM. The CDR3 nucleotides are TGTGCCAGCAAGGGTTTCGGGGCTAGCGGGAGTTACGAGCAGTACTTC. Its translation: CASKGFGASGSYEQYF.

This clone was recorded a few times. The chain joins TRBV6-5 to TRBJ2-3; possibly TRBD2 for D (5 bases). This CDR3 region has 13 residues. CDR1 is MNHEY and CDR2 is SVGAGI in the germline V gene. V lost 8 bases and J 1 base, leaving 10 bases between the germline ends. Here the CDR3 DNA reads TGTGCCAGCCGAATGAGGGGCACAGATACGCAGTATTTT. It codes for CASRMRGTDTQYF.

This chain connects TRBV5-4 to TRBJ2-5, with 8 bases identical to TRBD2. CDR1 SGHNT and CDR2 YYREEE come from the germline V gene (reference sequence). The CDR3 loop spans 16 amino acids. The V segment lost 6 bases and the J segment 1 base; nucleotides outside the gene matches: 11. CDR3 region: CASTKTQLAAQETQYF. In DNA, the CDR3 is TGTGCCAGCACCAAAACCCAACTAGCGGCCCAAGAGACCCAGTACTTC.

This chain uses TRBV19 with TRBJ2-7; 8 bases align to TRBD1. Trimming took 7 bases from V and 3 from J; bases not matched to a gene: 5. The CDR3 contains 13 residues. Per germline, CDR1 LNHDA and CDR2 SQIVND (reference sequence). CDR3 nucleotides: TGTGCCAGTACCCCAGGACAGGGCTACGAGCAGTACTTC. This gives the protein CASTPGQGYEQYF.